These T cell receptor beta chains were read from a single sample in a study of cytomegalovirus exposure and HLA in healthy donors. Some clones are missing from TCRdb's copy, which holds only in-frame ones; the method was immunoSEQ multiplex PCR. The sample has approximately 110,000 clones; around 94% are singletons. Sequencing was performed on PBMCs. The receptors were gathered from a woman aged 18 to 35 in good health and CMV-seronegative. Each CDR3 is given with its conserved first and last residue. D genes are given only for firm matches. Expanded clones get a size class; other rows say once, few or many, or leave the size out.

- TRBJ1-2 TRBV7-2 - TGTGCCAGCAGCGTCCTGACACTTTCTCGGGGCTACACCTTC CASSVLTLSRGYTF
- TRBJ1-1 TRBV7-2 - TGTGCCAGCAGCTACCGAGGGAACACTGAAGCTTTCTTT CASSYRGNTEAFF
- TRBJ2-2 TRBV5-5 - TGTGCCAGCAGCTTGGCCCCAGGGCAGGCTAACACCGGGGAGCTGTTTTTT CASSLAPGQANTGELFF
once TRBJ1-1 TRBV27 - TGTGCCAGCAGTTTTGGGCAGTTCACTGAAGCTTTCTTT CASSFGQFTEAFF
- TRBJ1-6 TRBV5-4 TRBD1 TGTGCCAGCAGCCTAGGGACAGTCTATAATTCACCCCTCCACTTT CASSLGTVYNSPLHF
- TRBJ2-3 TRBV7-9 - TGTGCCAGCAGCTTAGAGGGGTCAAGAGCTAGCACAGATACGCAGTATTTT CASSLEGSRASTDTQYF
- TRBJ1-6 TRBV7-9 - TGTGCCAGCCAGGGTACTTCACCCCTCCACTTT CASQGTSPLHF
- TRBJ2-7 TRBV27 - TGTGCCAGCAGACTCCGGGACAAATCCTACGAGCAGTACTTC CASRLRDKSYEQYF
- TRBJ2-7 TRBV30 TRBD2 TGTGCCTGGAGTACTCGGACTAGCGGGAGAGTTTACGAGCAGTACTTC CAWSTRTSGRVYEQYF
- TRBJ1-5 TRBV4-2 TRBD1 TGTGCCAGCATACCGGGACAGAATAGCAATCAGCCCCAGCATTTT CASIPGQNSNQPQHF
- TRBJ1-5 TRBV2 - TGTGCCAGCAGTTTAACAGGACAGCCCCAGCATTTT CASSLTGQPQHF
- TRBJ1-2 TRBV7-9 - TGTGCCAGCAGCTATCTGCCCGACTTAACATATGACTGGGGCTACACCTTC CASSYLPDLTYDWGYTF